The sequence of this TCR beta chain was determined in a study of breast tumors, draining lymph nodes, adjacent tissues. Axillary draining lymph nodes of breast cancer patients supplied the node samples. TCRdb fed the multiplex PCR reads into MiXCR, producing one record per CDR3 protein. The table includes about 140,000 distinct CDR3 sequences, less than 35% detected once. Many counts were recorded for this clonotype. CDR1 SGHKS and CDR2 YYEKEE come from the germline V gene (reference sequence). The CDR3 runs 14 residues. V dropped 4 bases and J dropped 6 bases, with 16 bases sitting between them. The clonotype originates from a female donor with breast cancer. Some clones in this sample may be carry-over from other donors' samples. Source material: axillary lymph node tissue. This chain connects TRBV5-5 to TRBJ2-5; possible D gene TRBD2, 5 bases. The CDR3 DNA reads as TGTGCCAGCAGCGGGGTCCACGGGGTGAAGACCCAGTACTTC. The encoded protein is CASSGVHGVKTQYF.